The sequence of this T cell receptor beta chain was determined in a study of cytomegalovirus exposure and HLA in healthy donors. Study-wide findings and caveats: Analysis was carried out at a later point, and it linked a missense DCLRE1C variant to TCR beta V- and J-gene trimming. According to reports, the classifier identified cytomegalovirus status with high specificity and sensitivity. Available immune exposure information covered CMV serostatus only.

From germline, CDR1 is MDHEN and CDR2 SYDVKM. The V end was cut by 7 bases, the J end by 1 base, with 14 bases between. This CDR3 comprises 14 residues. Researchers ran the PCR with 60 Vbeta and 13 Jbeta primers. Libraries were prepared by immunoSEQ multiplex PCR; TCRdb keeps only in-frame clonotypes and omits some of them. The sample gives 150,000 to 200,000 clones, 60% to 80% of which show up once; about 4% is in the top ten. Remarks on this clone: As yet, its antigen is unknown.

This sequence joins TRBV28 and TRBJ2-7, with D possibly matching TRBD1 (6 bases). Sequencing was performed on PBMCs. The TCR was taken from a man aged 30-40 years in good health and CMV-seropositive. The CDR3 region is CASTLTGLSYEQYF. The CDR3 coding sequence is TGTGCCAGCACTCTAACAGGGTTGTCCTACGAGCAGTACTTC. Full variable domain (remainder filled in from reference TRBV28 and TRBJ2-7): DVKVTQSSRYLVKRTGEKVFLECVQDMDHENMFWYRQDPGLGLRLIYFSYDVKMKEKGDIPEGYSVSREKKERFSLILESASTNQTSMYLCASTLTGLSYEQYFGPGTRLTVT.